This entry is about one TCR beta chain. Its antigen is not identified. The table came from immunoSEQ multiplex PCR; TCRdb's copy has only in-frame clones and leaves some out. The sample records under 7,500 clones, approximately 61% being singletons. The data were obtained in a study of CD8 T cell repertoires and HIV-1 epitope variants. Study-wide background: Epitopes were three Gag families plus Nef HW9 and YT9. IL-2, IL-7 and IL-15 were added on days 3 and 7 of roughly 11-day cultures.

The specimen was cultured CD8+ T cells derived from PBMCs. The clonotype was recovered from a male donor with HIV.

CDR3 sequence reads: CATSLSGLGVRTDTQYF. The CDR3 coding sequence is TGTGCCACCAGCCTTTCGGGACTAGGAGTTAGGACAGATACGCAGTATTTT. This chain uses TRBV15 with TRBJ2-3; the match to TRBD2 covers 8 bases. Trimming at V came to 5 bases and at J to 3 bases, leaving 13 bases not matched to a gene. The CDR3 contains 17 residues. Germline CDR1 and CDR2: LNHNV and YYDKDF (reference sequence).